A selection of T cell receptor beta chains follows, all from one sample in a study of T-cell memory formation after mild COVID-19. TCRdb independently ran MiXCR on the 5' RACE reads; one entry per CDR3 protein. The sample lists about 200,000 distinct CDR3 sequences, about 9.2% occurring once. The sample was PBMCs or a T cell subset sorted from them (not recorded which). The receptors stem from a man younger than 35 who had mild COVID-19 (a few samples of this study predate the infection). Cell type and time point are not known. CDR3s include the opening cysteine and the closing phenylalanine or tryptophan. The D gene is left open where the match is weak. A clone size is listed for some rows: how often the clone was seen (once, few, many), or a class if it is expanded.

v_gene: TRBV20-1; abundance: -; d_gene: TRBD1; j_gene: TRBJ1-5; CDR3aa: CSALRTGTSNQPQHF; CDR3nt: TGCAGTGCCCTAAGGACAGGGACGAGCAATCAGCCCCAGCATTTT
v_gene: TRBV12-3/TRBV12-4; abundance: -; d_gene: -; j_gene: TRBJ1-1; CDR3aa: CASSRTEKNTEAFF; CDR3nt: TGTGCCAGCAGTAGGACAGAGAAGAACACTGAAGCTTTCTTT
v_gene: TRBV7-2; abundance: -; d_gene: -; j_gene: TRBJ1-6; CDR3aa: CASSKTLGAGESGNSPLHF; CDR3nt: TGTGCCAGCAGCAAAACCTTAGGGGCTGGGGAGTCTGGTAATTCACCCCTCCACTTT
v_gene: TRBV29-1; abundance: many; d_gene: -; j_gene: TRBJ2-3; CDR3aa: CSVATNTDTQYF; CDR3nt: TGCAGCGTTGCGACTAACACAGATACGCAGTATTTT
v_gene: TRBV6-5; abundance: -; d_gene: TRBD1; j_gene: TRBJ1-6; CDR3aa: CASSGGTVQNSPLHF; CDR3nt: TGTGCCAGCAGTGGGGGGACAGTCCAAAATTCACCCCTCCACTTT
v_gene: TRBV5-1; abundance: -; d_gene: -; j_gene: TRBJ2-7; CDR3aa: CASSLSGPWDEQYF; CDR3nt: TGCGCCAGCAGCTTGTCCGGGCCCTGGGACGAGCAGTACTTC
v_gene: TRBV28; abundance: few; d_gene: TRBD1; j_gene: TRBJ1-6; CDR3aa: CASSPGTGDSPLHF; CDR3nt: TGTGCCAGCAGCCCCGGGACAGGGGATTCACCCCTCCACTTT
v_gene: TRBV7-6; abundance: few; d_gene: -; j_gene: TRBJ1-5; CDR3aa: CASSSTQGLPQHF; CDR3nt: TGTGCCAGCAGCTCGACCCAGGGTTTGCCCCAGCATTTT
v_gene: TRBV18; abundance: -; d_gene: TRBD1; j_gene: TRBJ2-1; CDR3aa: CASSLPDRGFNEQFF; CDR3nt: TGTGCCAGCTCCCTTCCGGACAGGGGGTTTAATGAGCAGTTCTTC
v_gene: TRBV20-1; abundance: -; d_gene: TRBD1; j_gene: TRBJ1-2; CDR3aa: CSGTGGEDYGYTF; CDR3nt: TGCAGTGGGACAGGGGGCGAAGACTATGGCTACACCTTC
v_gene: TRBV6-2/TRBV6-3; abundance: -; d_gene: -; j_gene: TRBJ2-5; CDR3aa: CASRENQETQYF; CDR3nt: TGTGCCAGCAGAGAGAACCAAGAGACCCAGTACTTC
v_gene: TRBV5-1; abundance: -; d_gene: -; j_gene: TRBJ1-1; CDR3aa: CASSPDPGYTEAFF; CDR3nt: TGCGCCAGCAGCCCGGATCCGGGTTACACTGAAGCTTTCTTT
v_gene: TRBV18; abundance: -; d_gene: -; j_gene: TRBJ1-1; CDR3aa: CASSSGAEAEAFF; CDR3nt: TGTGCCAGCTCCTCAGGGGCGGAAGCTGAAGCTTTCTTT
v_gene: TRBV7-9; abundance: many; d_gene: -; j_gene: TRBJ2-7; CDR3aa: CASSLGGAAYEQYF; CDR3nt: TGTGCCAGCAGCTTAGGGGGGGCCGCCTACGAGCAGTACTTC
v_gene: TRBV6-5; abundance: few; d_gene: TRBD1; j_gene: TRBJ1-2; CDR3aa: CASSYSWTGTYGYTF; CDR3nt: TGTGCCAGCAGTTACTCGTGGACAGGCACTTATGGCTACACCTTC
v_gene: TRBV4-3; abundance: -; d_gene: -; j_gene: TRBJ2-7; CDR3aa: CASSQDLRAFAQYF; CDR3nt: TGCGCCAGCAGCCAAGATCTCAGGGCATTCGCGCAGTACTTC
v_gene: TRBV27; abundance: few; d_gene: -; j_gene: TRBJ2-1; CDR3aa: CASSLGGAGYNEQFF; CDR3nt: TGTGCCAGCAGTTTAGGGGGGGCGGGCTACAATGAGCAGTTCTTC
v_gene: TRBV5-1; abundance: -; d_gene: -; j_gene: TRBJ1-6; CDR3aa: CASSQRPGGRGSYNSPLHF; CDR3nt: TGCGCCAGCAGCCAAAGGCCCGGGGGCCGGGGCTCCTATAATTCACCCCTCCACTTT
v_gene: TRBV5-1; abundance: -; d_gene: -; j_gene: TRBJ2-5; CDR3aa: CASSRRVSVETQYF; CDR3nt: TGCGCCAGCAGCCGGCGGGTATCAGTAGAGACCCAGTACTTC
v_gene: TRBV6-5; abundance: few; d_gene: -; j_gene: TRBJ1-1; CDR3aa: CATTGSGTEAFF; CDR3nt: TGTGCCACCACAGGGTCTGGCACTGAAGCTTTCTTT
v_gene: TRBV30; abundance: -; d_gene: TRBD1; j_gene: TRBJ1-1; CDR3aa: CAAGQRNLMNTEAFF; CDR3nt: TGTGCCGCGGGACAGCGGAACTTGATGAACACTGAAGCTTTCTTT
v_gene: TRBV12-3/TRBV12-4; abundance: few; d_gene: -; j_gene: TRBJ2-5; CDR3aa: CASSHEGGYAQETQYF; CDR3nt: TGTGCCAGCAGCCACGAGGGGGGCTACGCACAAGAGACCCAGTACTTC
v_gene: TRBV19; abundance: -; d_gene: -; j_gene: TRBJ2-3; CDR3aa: CASSIGYFLTLPTQYF; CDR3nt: TGTGCCAGTAGTATAGGTTATTTTCTGACTTTACCTACGCAGTATTTT
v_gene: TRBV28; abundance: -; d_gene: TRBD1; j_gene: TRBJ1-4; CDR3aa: CASRRGTGGEKLFF; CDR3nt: TGTGCCAGCAGAAGAGGGACAGGGGGTGAAAAACTGTTTTTT